Shown below are 13 T cell receptor beta chains from a single sample sequenced in a study of T cell responses to AZD1222 COVID-19 vaccine (dated by TCRdb to the early 2020s). Reading the label with the study, this specimen's time point is: sample from adult after SARS-CoV-2 infection, after symptom onset. The method behind the library was the immunoSEQ multiplex PCR assay. Held by TCRdb, this immuneACCESS table contains in-frame sequences only and omits some clones. Under half of the omission traces to an unresolved V gene where checked; the cause of the rest is unknown. This sample holds approximately 150,000 clones; 90% to 95% were observed only once. The top ten clonotypes cover about 12% of the sample. The sequencing here drew on peripheral blood, taken after recovery from COVID-19. The receptor set was obtained from an adult who had recovered from COVID-19.

The chain couples TRBV28 to TRBJ2-1; 10 nucleotides match TRBD2. This CDR3 has 16 amino acids. Per the germline V gene, CDR1 is MDHEN and CDR2 is SYDVKM. The J segment lost 8 bases and the V segment lost 1 base, leaving 8 bases of the junction unmatched. The CDR3 is CASSLYLAGVRYEQFF. The CDR3 DNA follows: TGTGCCAGCAGTTTATATCTAGCGGGAGTTAGGTATGAGCAGTTCTTC.

Only one count was recorded for this clone. The J gene is TRBJ2-4, the V gene TRBV28; TRBD1 is a possible D gene (5 bases). Germline CDR1 is MDHEN and CDR2 is SYDVKM. CDR3 length equals 12 residues. V was shortened by 9 bases and J by 0 bases, with 6 bases between the two germline ends. Here the CDR3 reads CASRGAKNIQYF. The CDR3, as DNA: TGTGCCAGTAGGGGAGCCAAAAACATTCAGTACTTC.

The chain is built from TRBV19 and TRBJ1-1, with no clear D. Germline-derived CDR1 and CDR2 are LNHDA and SQIVND (reference sequence). The CDR3 length is 12 residues. V dropped 5 bases and J dropped 1 base, with 5 bases sitting between them. CDR3 sequence: CASSPGNTEAFF. The CDR3 bases are TGTGCCAGTAGTCCTGGGAACACTGAAGCTTTCTTT.

This chain links TRBV27 with TRBJ2-7; 13 nucleotides match TRBD2. The V segment lost 6 bases and the J segment 4 bases; nucleotides outside the gene matches: 6. The CDR3 has 15 amino acids. Germline CDR1 reads MNHEY; CDR2 reads SMNVEV (reference sequence). The CDR3 nucleotides read TGTGCCAGCAGGTCGGGACTAGCGGGACGGTACGAGCAGTACTTC. Protein sequence: CASRSGLAGRYEQYF.

This clone was seen just once. The sample has other DNA sequences that encode this CDR3 too. CDR3 region: CASSEQLNTEAFF. CDR3 nucleotide sequence: TGTGCCAGTAGTGAACAGTTGAACACTGAAGCTTTCTTT. The gene calls are TRBV19 and TRBJ1-1; D call uncertain. V gave up 5 bases and J gave up 0 bases, with 7 bases separating them. Germline CDR1 and CDR2: LNHDA and SQIVND (reference sequence). The CDR3 loop spans 13 amino acids.

The sample holds one count of this clone. Other nucleotide sequences from this sample produce the same CDR3. The CDR3 is CASSLGGNTEAFF. In DNA form, the CDR3 reads TGTGCCAGCAGCTTAGGGGGGAACACTGAAGCTTTCTTT. This sequence joins TRBV5-4 and TRBJ1-1, with D tentatively TRBD1 (6 bases). Trimming cost V 2 bases and J 1 base, with 6 bases left between them. This CDR3 is 13 amino acids long. The germline CDR1 and CDR2 sequences are SGHNT and YYREEE (reference sequence).

V and J are TRBV23-1 and TRBJ2-3, with no clear D. TRBV23-1 is annotated as an ORF whose role is uncertain. V was shortened by 8 bases and J by 4 bases, with 19 bases between the two germline ends. The CDR3 sequence is 15 residues long. The CDR3 bases are TGCGCCAGCCCGCAAACGAGGAGCCCCCCAGATACGCAGTATTTT. As protein: CASPQTRSPPDTQYF.

The genes are TRBV6-5 and TRBJ1-1, with D perhaps matching TRBD1 (5 bases). Germline loops: CDR1 MNHEY, CDR2 SVGAGI. The CDR3 is 15 residues long. V lost 4 bases and J 6 bases, leaving 18 bases between the germline ends. Written as DNA, the CDR3 is TGTGCCAGCAGTTTAGGGTCGGGGGGTGGTTCTGAAGCTTTCTTT. Translation: CASSLGSGGGSEAFF.

The chain is built from TRBV27 and TRBJ1-1; possibly TRBD1 for D (6 bases). This CDR3 region has 15 residues. The germline gives CDR1 MNHEY, CDR2 SMNVEV (reference sequence). V was pared by 2 bases and J by 5 bases, with 15 bases between. The CDR3 bases are TGTGCCAGCAGTTTACTTTTGGGGGCGATAACTGAAGCTTTCTTT. It encodes CASSLLLGAITEAFF.

V gene TRBV6-6 combines with J gene TRBJ1-3; D possibly corresponds to TRBD1 (6 bases). V lost 5 bases and J 9 bases, leaving 11 bases between the germline ends. Looked up from germline, CDR1 is MNHNY and CDR2 is SVGAGI (reference sequence). This CDR3 has 12 residues. CDR3 nucleotides: TGTGCCAGCAGTCAGGGAGGGGGCACCATATATTTT. Residues: CASSQGGGTIYF.

This clone was observed a handful of times. The rearrangement joins TRBV5-1 to TRBJ2-3; TRBD2 matches 10 bases. V lost 2 bases and J lost 9; bases outside the gene matches: 6. The CDR3 covers 14 residues. Germline CDR1 and CDR2: SGHRS and YFSETQ. The CDR3 DNA reads TGCGCCAGCAGCTTACAAGCGGGAGGGCCAACGCAGTATTTT. It yields the protein CASSLQAGGPTQYF.

The chain couples TRBV29-1 to TRBJ1-1; D is ambiguous. Germline CDR1 is SQVTM and CDR2 is ANQGSEA. V shed 1 base and J shed 8 bases, with 11 bases lying between them. The CDR3 spans 12 residues. CDR3: CSVEGRRGEAFF. The CDR3 DNA is TGCAGCGTTGAAGGGCGACGGGGAGAAGCTTTCTTT.

V gene TRBV18 combines with J gene TRBJ2-7; D gene ambiguous. The CDR3 is 15 amino acids. Germline assignment: CDR1 KGHSH and CDR2 LQKENI. The V end was cut by 3 bases, the J end by 3 bases, with 15 bases between. This chain's CDR3 is CASSPSLADGYEQYF. CDR3 DNA sequence: TGTGCCAGCTCACCGTCCTTGGCCGACGGCTACGAGCAGTACTTC.